This T cell receptor beta chain was retrieved from a study of beta chain features in type 1 diabetes. Study-level information: Similarity in age, gender and cell yields was seen between patients and healthy donors. Study-level results: Researchers cautioned that cDNA sequencing could over-represent cells with high TCR expression. Researchers report that Type 1 diabetes patients had moderately but significantly shorter TCRB CDR3s across all four CD4+ subsets.

A word on this clone: As yet, its antigen is unknown.

Since all of the isolated RNA was reverse transcribed, expressed TCRB transcripts were what got sequenced. Data came from immunoSEQ multiplex PCR; TCRdb stores just in-frame clones and leaves some out. The sample carries just over 600,000 clones, 15% recorded once. The V end was cut by 4 bases, the J end by 5 bases, with 15 bases between. The CDR3 runs to 14 residues. Germline lookup yields CDR1 SGHRS and CDR2 YFSETQ. This clonotype was sampled from a man aged 18-30 years in good health. Material for sequencing was naive CD4+ T cells from blood. The rearrangement links TRBV5-1 to TRBJ2-5; D is unclear. CDR3 in DNA: TGCGCCAGCAGCGACCCCGCAGGTGGGGAGACCCAGTACTTC. This gives the protein CASSDPAGGETQYF. Combining the CDR3 with reference TRBV5-1 and TRBJ2-5 gives the whole variable domain KAGVTQTPRYLIKTRGQQVTLSCSPISGHRSVSWYQQTPGQGLQFLFEYFSETQRNKGNFPGRFSGRQFSNSRSEMNVSTLELGDSALYLCASSDPAGGETQYFGPGTRLLVL.